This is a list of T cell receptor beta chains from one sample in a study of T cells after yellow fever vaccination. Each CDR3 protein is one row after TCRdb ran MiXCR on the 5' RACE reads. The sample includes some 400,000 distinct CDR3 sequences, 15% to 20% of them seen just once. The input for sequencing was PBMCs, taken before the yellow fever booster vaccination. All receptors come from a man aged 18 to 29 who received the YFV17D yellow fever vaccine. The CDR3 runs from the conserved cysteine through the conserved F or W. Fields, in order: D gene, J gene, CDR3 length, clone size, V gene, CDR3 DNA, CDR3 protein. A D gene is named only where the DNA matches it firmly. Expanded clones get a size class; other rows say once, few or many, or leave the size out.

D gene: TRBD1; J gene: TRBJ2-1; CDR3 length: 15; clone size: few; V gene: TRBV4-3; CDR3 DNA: TGCGCCAGCAGCCAGGCAGGGGGTATCTACAATGAGCAGTTCTTC; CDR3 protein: CASSQAGGIYNEQFF
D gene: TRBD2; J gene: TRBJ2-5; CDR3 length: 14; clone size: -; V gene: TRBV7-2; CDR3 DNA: TGTGCCAGCAAAGCTAGCGGGATTCAAGAGACCCAGTACTTC; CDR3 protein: CASKASGIQETQYF
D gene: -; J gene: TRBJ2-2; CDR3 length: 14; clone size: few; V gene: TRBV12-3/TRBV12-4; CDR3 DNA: TGTGCCAGCAGTTTGCAGGATGTCACCGGGGAGCTGTTTTTT; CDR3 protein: CASSLQDVTGELFF
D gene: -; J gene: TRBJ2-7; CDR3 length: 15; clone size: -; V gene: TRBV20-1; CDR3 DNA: TGCAGTGCTATGGGGGCGCAAGGGAGCTCCTACGAGCAGTACTTC; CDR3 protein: CSAMGAQGSSYEQYF
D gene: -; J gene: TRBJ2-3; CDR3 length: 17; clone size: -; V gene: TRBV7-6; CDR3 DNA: TGTGCCAGCAGCTTAGGTCTCGGAGTCACTAGCACAGATACGCAGTATTTT; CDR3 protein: CASSLGLGVTSTDTQYF
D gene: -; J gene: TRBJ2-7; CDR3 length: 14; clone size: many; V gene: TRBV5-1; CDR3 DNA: TGCGCCAGCAGCTTCTCCTACAGATCCTACGAGCAGTACTTC; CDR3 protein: CASSFSYRSYEQYF
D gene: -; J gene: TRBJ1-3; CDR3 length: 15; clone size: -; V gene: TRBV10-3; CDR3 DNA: TGTGCCATCAGTGAGTTCGGAAACTCTGGAAACACCATATATTTT; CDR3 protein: CAISEFGNSGNTIYF
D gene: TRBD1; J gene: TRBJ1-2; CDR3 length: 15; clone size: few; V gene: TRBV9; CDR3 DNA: TGTGCCAGCAGCGTAACACCGGGACAGAGATATGGCTACACCTTC; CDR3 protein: CASSVTPGQRYGYTF
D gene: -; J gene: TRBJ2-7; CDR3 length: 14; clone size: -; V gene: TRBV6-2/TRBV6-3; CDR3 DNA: TGTGCCAGCAGTCTCCTCCAGGGGCCGGACGAGCAGTACTTC; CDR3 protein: CASSLLQGPDEQYF
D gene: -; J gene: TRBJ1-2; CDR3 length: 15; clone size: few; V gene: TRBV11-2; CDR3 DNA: TGTGCCAGCAGCTTATTTGAGAACCAGAACTATGGCTACACCTTC; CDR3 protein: CASSLFENQNYGYTF
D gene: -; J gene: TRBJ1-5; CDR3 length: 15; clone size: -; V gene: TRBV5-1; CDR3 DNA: TGCGCCAGCAGCCCGGACGGAAGAAGCAATCAGCCCCAGCATTTT; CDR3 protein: CASSPDGRSNQPQHF
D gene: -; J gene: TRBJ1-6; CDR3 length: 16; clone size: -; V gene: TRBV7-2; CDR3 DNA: TGTGCCAGCAGCTTACCCCGGGCTCGACGGACTTGGGCCCTCCACTTT; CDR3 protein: CASSLPRARRTWALHF
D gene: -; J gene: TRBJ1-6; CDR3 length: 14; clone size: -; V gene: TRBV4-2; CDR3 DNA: TGTGCCAGCAGCCAAGCAGGGACGGGGTCACCCCTCCACTTT; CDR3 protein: CASSQAGTGSPLHF
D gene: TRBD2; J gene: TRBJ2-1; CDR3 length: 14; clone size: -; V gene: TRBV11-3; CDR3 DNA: TGTGCCAGCAGCCCCCGCGGACTAGGCAATGAGCAGTTCTTC; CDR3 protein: CASSPRGLGNEQFF
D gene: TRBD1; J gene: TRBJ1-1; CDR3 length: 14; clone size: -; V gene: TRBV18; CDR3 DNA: TGTGCCAGCTCTCCGACAGGGTCGGTCGCTGAAGCTTTCTTT; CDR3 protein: CASSPTGSVAEAFF
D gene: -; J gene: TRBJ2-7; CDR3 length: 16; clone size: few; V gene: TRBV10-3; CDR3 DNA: TGTGCCATCAGTGAGTCTAGGATCTCGATAACCTACGAGCAGTACTTC; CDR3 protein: CAISESRISITYEQYF
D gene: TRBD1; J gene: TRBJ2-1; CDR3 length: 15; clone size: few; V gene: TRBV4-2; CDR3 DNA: TGTGCCAGCAGCCAAGAGGGGACAGCGTACAATGAGCAGTTCTTC; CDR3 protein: CASSQEGTAYNEQFF
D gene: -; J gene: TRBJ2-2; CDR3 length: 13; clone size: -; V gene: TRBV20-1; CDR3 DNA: TGCAGTGCTACGGGCCCGAACACCGGGGAGCTGTTTTTT; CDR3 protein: CSATGPNTGELFF
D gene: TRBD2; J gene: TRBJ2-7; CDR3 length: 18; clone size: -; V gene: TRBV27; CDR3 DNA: TGTGCCAGCAGTCCGTCACTCCCGGGGGGGGGCAAATCCTACGAGCAGTACTTC; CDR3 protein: CASSPSLPGGGKSYEQYF
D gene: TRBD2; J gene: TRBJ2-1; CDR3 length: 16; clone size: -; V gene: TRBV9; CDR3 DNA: TGTGCCAGCAGCGTGGGAGGGCTAGCTCAGTACAATGAGCAGTTCTTC; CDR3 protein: CASSVGGLAQYNEQFF
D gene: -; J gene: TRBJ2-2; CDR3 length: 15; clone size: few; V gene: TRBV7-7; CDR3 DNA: TGTGCCAGCAGCTTAGCGTCCCAGGGCACCGGGGAGCTGTTTTTT; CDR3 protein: CASSLASQGTGELFF
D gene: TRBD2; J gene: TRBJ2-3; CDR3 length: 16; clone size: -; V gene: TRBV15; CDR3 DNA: TGTGCCACCAGCAGAGAATTTGGGACTAGCTGGGATACGCAGTATTTT; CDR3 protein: CATSREFGTSWDTQYF
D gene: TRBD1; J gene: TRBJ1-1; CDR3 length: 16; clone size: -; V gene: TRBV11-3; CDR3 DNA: TGTGCCAGCAGCTTACCGCCCCGACAGGGAAATACTGAAGCTTTCTTT; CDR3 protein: CASSLPPRQGNTEAFF
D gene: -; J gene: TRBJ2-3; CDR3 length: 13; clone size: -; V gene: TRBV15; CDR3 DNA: TGTGCCACCAGCAGATATTTCACAGATACGCAGTATTTT; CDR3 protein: CATSRYFTDTQYF
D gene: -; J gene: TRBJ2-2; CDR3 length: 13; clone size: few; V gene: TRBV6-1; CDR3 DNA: TGTGCCAGCAGGCTCCAGAACACCGGGGAGCTGTTTTTT; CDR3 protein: CASRLQNTGELFF
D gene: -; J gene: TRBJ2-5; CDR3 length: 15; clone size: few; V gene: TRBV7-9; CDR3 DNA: TGTGCCAGCAGCCTTTCGGGTCGGGGACTGGTGACCCAGTACTTC; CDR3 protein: CASSLSGRGLVTQYF
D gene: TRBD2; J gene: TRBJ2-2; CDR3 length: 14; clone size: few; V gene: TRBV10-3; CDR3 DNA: TGTGCCATCAAAGGACTAGCGGGGTCGGGGGAGCTGTTTTTT; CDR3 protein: CAIKGLAGSGELFF
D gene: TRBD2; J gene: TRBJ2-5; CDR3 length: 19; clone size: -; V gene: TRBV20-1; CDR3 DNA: TGCAGTGCTAGAGGGTTCCCCCCTGGGAGGGTCGCTGGTGTGGAGACCCAGTACTTC; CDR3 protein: CSARGFPPGRVAGVETQYF
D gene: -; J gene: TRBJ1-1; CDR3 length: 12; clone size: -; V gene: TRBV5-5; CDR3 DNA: TGTGCCAGCAGCGCCGACGTAGATGAAGCTTTCTTT; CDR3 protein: CASSADVDEAFF
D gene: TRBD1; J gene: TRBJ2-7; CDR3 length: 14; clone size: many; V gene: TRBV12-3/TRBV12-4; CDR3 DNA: TGTGCCAGCAGTTGGGGGACAGGGTACTACGAGCAGTACTTC; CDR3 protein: CASSWGTGYYEQYF
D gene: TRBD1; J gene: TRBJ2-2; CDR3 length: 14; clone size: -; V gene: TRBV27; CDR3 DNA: TGTGCCAGTACACAGGGGGCGCACACCGGGGAGCTGTTTTTT; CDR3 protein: CASTQGAHTGELFF
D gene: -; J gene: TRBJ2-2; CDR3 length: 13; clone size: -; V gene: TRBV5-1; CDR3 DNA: TGCGCCAGCACCCGGGAGAGCACCGGGGAGCTGTTTTTT; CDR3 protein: CASTRESTGELFF
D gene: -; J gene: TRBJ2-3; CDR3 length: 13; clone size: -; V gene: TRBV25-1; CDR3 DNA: TGTGCCAGCAGTGATCTAGTCAGTGATACGCAGTATTTT; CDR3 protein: CASSDLVSDTQYF
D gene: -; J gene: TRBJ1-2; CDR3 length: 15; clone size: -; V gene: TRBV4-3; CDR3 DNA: TGCGCCAGCAGCCAAGGCCAGTCTCGTGACTATGGCTACACCTTC; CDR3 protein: CASSQGQSRDYGYTF
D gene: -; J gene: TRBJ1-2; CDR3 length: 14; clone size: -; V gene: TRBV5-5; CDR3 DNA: TGTGCCAGCAGCCCAATGGGTCCGAACTATGGCTACACCTTC; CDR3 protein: CASSPMGPNYGYTF
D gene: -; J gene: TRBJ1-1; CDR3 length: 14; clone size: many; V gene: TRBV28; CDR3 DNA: TGTGCCAGCACCTTCCGTAGGATGAACACTGAAGCTTTCTTT; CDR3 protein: CASTFRRMNTEAFF
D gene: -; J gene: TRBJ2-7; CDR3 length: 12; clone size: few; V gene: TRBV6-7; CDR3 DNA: TGTGCCTGCAGCCTAGGGCCCTACGAGCAGTACTTC; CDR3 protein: CACSLGPYEQYF
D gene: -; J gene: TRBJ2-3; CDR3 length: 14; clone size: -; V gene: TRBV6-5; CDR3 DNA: TGTGCCAGCAGCCCCCGGGCGGTGGCAGATACGCAGTATTTT; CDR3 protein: CASSPRAVADTQYF
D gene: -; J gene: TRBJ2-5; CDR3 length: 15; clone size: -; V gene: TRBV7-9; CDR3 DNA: TGTGCCAGCAGCCCGGACAGCCTTAGGAGAGAGACCCAGTACTTC; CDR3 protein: CASSPDSLRRETQYF
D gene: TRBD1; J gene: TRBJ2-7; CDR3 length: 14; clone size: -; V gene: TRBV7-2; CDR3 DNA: TGTGCCAGCAGCCCGGGACAGGGGCGGCGGGAGCAGTACTTC; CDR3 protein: CASSPGQGRREQYF